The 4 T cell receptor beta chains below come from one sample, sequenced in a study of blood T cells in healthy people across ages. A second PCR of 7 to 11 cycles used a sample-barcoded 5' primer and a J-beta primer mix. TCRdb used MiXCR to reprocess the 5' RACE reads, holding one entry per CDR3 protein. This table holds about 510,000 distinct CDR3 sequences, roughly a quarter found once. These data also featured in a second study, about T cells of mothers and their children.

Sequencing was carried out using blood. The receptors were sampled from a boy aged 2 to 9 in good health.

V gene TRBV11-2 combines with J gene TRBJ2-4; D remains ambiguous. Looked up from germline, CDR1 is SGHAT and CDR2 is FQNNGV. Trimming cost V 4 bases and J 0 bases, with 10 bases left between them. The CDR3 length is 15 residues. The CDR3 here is CASSSIRLAKNIQYF. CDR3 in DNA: TGTGCCAGCAGCTCGATCCGCCTAGCCAAAAACATTCAGTACTTC.

The CDR3 protein is CASSAQGNRNTIYF. CDR3 DNA sequence: TGTGCCAGCAGCGCACAGGGGAATAGAAACACCATATATTTT. This chain links TRBV9 with TRBJ1-3, with 7 bases fitting TRBD1. The germline V gene has CDR1 SGDLS and CDR2 YYNGEE. The trim removed 3 bases at V and 5 bases at J, leaving 5 bases unmatched. The CDR3 is 14 residues long.

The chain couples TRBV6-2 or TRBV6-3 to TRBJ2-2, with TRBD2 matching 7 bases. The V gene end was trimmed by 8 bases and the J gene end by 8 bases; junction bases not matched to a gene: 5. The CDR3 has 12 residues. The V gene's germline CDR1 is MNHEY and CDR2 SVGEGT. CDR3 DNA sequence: TGTGCCAGCGAGCGGGACTCAGGGGAGCTGTTTTTT. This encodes CASERDSGELFF.

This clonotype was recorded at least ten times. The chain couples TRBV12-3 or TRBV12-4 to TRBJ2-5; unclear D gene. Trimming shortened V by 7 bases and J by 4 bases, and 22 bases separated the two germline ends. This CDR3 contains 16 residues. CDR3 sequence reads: CASNPNLASIPETQYF. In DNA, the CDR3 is TGTGCCAGCAATCCTAACCTGGCCTCAATCCCAGAGACCCAGTACTTC.